The 2 T cell receptor beta chains listed next were all sequenced from one sample in a study of shared clonotypes between healthy human individuals (dated by TCRdb to 2019 to 2021). Library generation was performed with the immunoSEQ multiplex PCR assay. TCRdb's version of the immuneACCESS table is confined to in-frame rearrangements and falls short of the full clone set. An unresolved V gene accounts for under half of the shortfall where checked; the remainder is of unknown origin. A total of fewer than 3 million clones appear in this sample, around 93% of them only once. The ten largest clones add up to 0.3% to 0.45% of the sample. The specimen was naive CD4+ T cells from PBMCs. The sample's cell subset or site label is to be understood as: CD45RA+ positively selected. The receptors were sampled from a man aged 18 to 29 in good health. Some clones in this sample may be carry-over from other donors' samples.

The chain employs TRBV28 and TRBJ1-4; D is ambiguous. Trimming took off 3 bases at V and 9 bases at J, with 5 bases between the two ends. Per the germline V gene, CDR1 is MDHEN and CDR2 is SYDVKM. This CDR3 spans 11 amino acids. The CDR3 here is CASSFDQKLFF. CDR3 sequence (DNA): TGTGCCAGCAGTTTTGACCAAAAACTGTTTTTT.

The chain links TRBV28 to TRBJ1-5; a possible D gene is TRBD1 (6 bases). CDR1 is MDHEN and CDR2 is SYDVKM in the germline V gene. Between the trimmed V and J ends, which lost 5 bases and 4 bases, there was a span of 21 bases. The CDR3 sequence is 17 residues long. In nucleotides, the CDR3 is TGTGCCAGCAGTACCCAAAAAATGACAGGTTTTAATCAGCCCCAGCATTTT. Its protein is CASSTQKMTGFNQPQHF.